This T cell receptor beta chain was identified during a study of cytomegalovirus exposure and HLA in healthy donors. This clone came up a few times. Its specificity is unknown. The junction had 7 bases not matched to a gene; V was cut back by 4 bases and J by 5 bases. The CDR3 extends over 15 amino acids. CDR1 MNHNY and CDR2 SVGAGI come from the germline V gene (reference sequence). PCR amplification relied on 60 Vbeta primers (plus 13 Jbeta primers). Measured with immunoSEQ multiplex PCR; TCRdb has only the in-frame clones, and not every one. Among 160,000 or so clones listed, around 76% were seen once. Findings and caveats of the study: Confirmation in vitro established that a few CMV-associated chains were specific for CMV antigens. Further analysis, carried out later, found HLA-associated TCR beta chains more clonally expanded than equally common other chains.

The V gene is TRBV6-6, the J gene TRBJ2-5, with 10 bases identical to TRBD1. This TCR was recovered from a middle-aged man in good health and CMV-seronegative. Sample: PBMCs. This CDR3 is CASSSGTGAKETQYF. CDR3 bases: TGTGCCAGCAGTTCCGGGACAGGGGCTAAGGAGACCCAGTACTTC.